Below are 10 T cell receptor beta chains sequenced from a single sample in a study of T cells in Graves' hyperthyroidism and ophthalmopathy. The source material, RNA transcripts, was used to amplify TCR beta CDR3 regions. RT-PCR in the first round (using the HTBI primer set) targeted the TCR CDR3. MiXCR, applied by TCRdb to the multiplex PCR reads, yields one record per CDR3 protein. This sample has 350,000 to 450,000 distinct CDR3 sequences; roughly 13% occur once, and the top ten carry around 27%. Input material: blood. The receptors were sampled from a man aged 50 or older with Graves' ophthalmopathy.

The chain has TRBV15 and TRBJ1-5; 7 positions agree with TRBD1. Germline V gene sequence: CDR1 LNHNV, CDR2 YYDKDF (reference sequence). V dropped 4 bases and J dropped 2; count of bases not matched to a gene: 8. The CDR3 length is 16 residues. The CDR3 loop is CATSNRYRGGNQPQHF. The CDR3 DNA follows: TGTGCCACCAGCAACAGATACAGGGGAGGCAATCAGCCCCAGCATTTT.

This clonotype came up a few times. This chain uses TRBV7-2 with TRBJ2-2; 10 bases agree with TRBD2. Germline V gives CDR1 SGHTA, CDR2 FQGNSA. The CDR3 loop spans 17 amino acids. J was trimmed by 5 bases and V by 6 bases; bases with no gene match: 12. CDR3 coding DNA: TGTGCCAGCAGTCCCCCGGGGATAGCGGGAGGTACCGGGGAGCTGTTTTTT. This gives the protein CASSPPGIAGGTGELFF.

There are many counts of this clonotype. The chain links TRBV29-1 to TRBJ2-1, with TRBD2 matching over 8 bases. Germline trimming cut 2 bases from V and 1 base from J; bases unmatched to any gene: 4. CDR3 length: 15 residues. Per the germline V gene, CDR1 is SQVTM and CDR2 is ANQGSEA. Written as DNA, the CDR3 is TGCAGCGTTGAATTAACTAGCGGATCCTACAATGAGCAGTTCTTC. This encodes CSVELTSGSYNEQFF.

This clonotype was seen repeatedly, ten times or more. CDR3 protein: CSATETGGGLYNEQFF. As DNA, the CDR3 is TGCAGTGCTACAGAAACAGGGGGGGGTTTGTACAATGAGCAGTTCTTC. The chain employs TRBV20-1 and TRBJ2-1, with a weak D call TRBD1 (8 bases). Germline loops: CDR1 DFQATT, CDR2 SNEGSKA (reference sequence). The CDR3 has 16 amino acids. V was cut by 4 bases and J by 4 bases, with 20 bases left in between.

Many counts were recorded for this clonotype. V is TRBV12-3 or TRBV12-4 and J is TRBJ2-5; 9 bases line up with TRBD1. V gave up 6 bases and J gave up 5 bases; unmatched junction bases: 7. The CDR3 extends over 14 amino acids. The CDR3 DNA reads as TGTGCCAGCAGGGGGACAGGGCCCCCCGAGACCCAGTACTTC. Translating it yields CASRGTGPPETQYF.

This clonotype was observed at least ten times. The DNA for the CDR3 is TGTGCCAGCAGCACACTAGCGGGAGGGCCGAATGAGCAGTTCTTC. Its protein is CASSTLAGGPNEQFF. V and J are TRBV11-2 and TRBJ2-1; 13 nucleotides agree with TRBD2. The ends lost 5 bases at V and 7 bases at J; junction bases unmatched: 5. CDR1 and CDR2 (germline): SGHAT, FQNNGV. The CDR3 has 15 residues. Looking up the rest from reference TRBV11-2 and TRBJ2-1 gives the full variable domain: EAGVAQSPRYKIIEKRQSVAFWCNPISGHATLYWYQQILGQGPKLLIQFQNNGVVDDSQLPKDRFSAERLKGVDSTLKIQPAKLEDSAVYLCASSTLAGGPNEQFFGPGTRLTVL.

The V call is TRBV12-3 or TRBV12-4, the J call TRBJ2-3, with TRBD2 matching 8 bases. The CDR3 extends over 14 amino acids. Germline trimming cut 6 bases from V and 2 bases from J; bases unmatched to any gene: 4. CDR3 sequence reads: CASRHSGTTDTQYF. CDR3 sequence (DNA): TGTGCCAGCAGACATAGCGGGACCACAGATACGCAGTATTTT.

This clonotype was seen many times. This rearrangement joins TRBV28 to TRBJ1-2; D is uncertain. Trimming removed 5 bases from V and 4 bases from J, with 23 bases in between. Germline V gene data show CDR1 as MDHEN and CDR2 as SYDVKM. The CDR3 length is 17 residues. For the CDR3, the DNA is TGTGCCAGCAGTCCCCGGTCGTTATGGTCTACTGGCTATGGCTACACCTTC. This translates into CASSPRSLWSTGYGYTF.

Ten or more counts support this clonotype. J is TRBJ2-2 and V is TRBV18, with D hard to call. V was cut by 2 bases and J by 4 bases, with 5 bases left in between. CDR3 length: 13 residues. Germline values: CDR1 KGHSH, CDR2 LQKENI. Here the CDR3 reads CASSPMSTGELFF. CDR3 DNA: TGTGCCAGCTCACCAATGTCCACCGGGGAGCTGTTTTTT.

This clonotype has ten or more counts. This rearrangement joins TRBV20-1 to TRBJ2-7, with D unclear. CDR3 size: 14 residues. V lost 6 bases and J lost 2, with 17 bases in between. CDR1 is DFQATT and CDR2 is SNEGSKA in the germline V gene (reference sequence). The CDR3, as DNA: TGCAGTGCCCCCAGGCGCCAGATCCCCTACGAGCAGTACTTC. It encodes CSAPRRQIPYEQYF.